These 27 T cell receptor beta chains share one sample of origin, sequenced in a study of beta chain features in type 1 diabetes. The isolated RNA, all of it, was reverse transcribed, so expressed TCRB transcripts were what got sequenced. Sequencing used immunoSEQ multiplex PCR; TCRdb keeps in-frame clones, though not all of them. The data show about 110,000 clones, 40% seen once. The specimen was stem cell memory CD4+ T cells from blood. The receptors here all came from a woman aged 18-35 years in good health.

On this clone itself: The junction and the germline gene differ at one end; a read error may be behind it. This rearrangement joins TRBV7-7 to TRBJ1-4; possible D gene TRBD1, 5 bases. The germline V gene has CDR1 SSHAT and CDR2 FNYEAQ (reference sequence). The CDR3 sequence is 13 residues long. The CDR3 spells CASSPQGGEKLFF. CDR3 DNA: TGTGCTAGCAGTCCCCAGGGAGGCGAAAAACTGTTTTTT.

This chain uses TRBV6-1 with TRBJ2-5; TRBD2 might be the D (5 bases). The V end lost 6 bases, the J end lost 6 bases, and 11 bases lay between the germline ends. This CDR3 region has 12 residues. Germline assignment: CDR1 MNHNS and CDR2 SASEGT. The CDR3 DNA reads as TGTGCCAGCAGACCGGACTCGAAGACCCAGTACTTC. It translates to CASRPDSKTQYF.

V and J are TRBV7-2 and TRBJ2-7; TRBD1 matches 7 bases. With 6 bases clipped from V and 0 bases from J, the junction kept 8 bases outside the gene matches. The V gene's germline CDR1 is SGHTA and CDR2 FQGNSA. The CDR3 totals 15 residues. This CDR3 reads CASRLYRGSSYEQYF. The CDR3 bases are TGTGCCAGCAGACTCTACAGGGGATCCTCCTACGAGCAGTACTTC.

A few counts support this clone. V and J are TRBV11-2 and TRBJ2-2; tentatively, D is TRBD1 (6 bases). This CDR3 contains 14 residues. Germline CDR1 SGHAT, CDR2 FQNNGV. V lost 6 bases and J lost 3, with 11 bases in between. CDR3 nucleotide sequence: TGTGCCAGCAGAAACCAGGGGTACACCGGGGAGCTGTTTTTT. The encoded protein is CASRNQGYTGELFF.

The V gene is TRBV7-2, the J gene TRBJ2-5; D gene unclear. Germline-derived CDR1 and CDR2 are SGHTA and FQGNSA. Deletions cut 5 bases from V and 1 base from J, with 17 bases between. The CDR3 loop spans 16 amino acids. The CDR3 loop is CASSPERRPLQETQYF. The DNA of the CDR3 is TGTGCCAGCAGCCCCGAGAGGCGTCCCCTCCAAGAGACCCAGTACTTC.

In regard to this clone: The sample carries other DNA sequences with the same CDR3. V is TRBV19 and J is TRBJ2-1, with 7 nucleotides matching TRBD2. The CDR3 spans 14 residues. From germline, CDR1 is LNHDA and CDR2 SQIVND (reference sequence). V was pared by 5 bases and J by 3 bases, with 4 bases of the junction left unmatched. CDR3 sequence reads: CASSPRTSYNEQFF. As DNA, the CDR3 is TGTGCCAGTAGTCCGCGGACTAGCTACAATGAGCAGTTCTTC.

The sample holds a few counts of this clone. The V call is TRBV19, the J call TRBJ1-1; D call uncertain. The length of the CDR3 is 13 residues. In germline, CDR1 is LNHDA, CDR2 SQIVND (reference sequence). The germline V and J ends were trimmed by 7 bases and 3 bases, with 12 bases remaining between them. CDR3 nucleotides: TGTGCCAGTACTGAACAGAAATACACTGAAGCTTTCTTT. Its translation: CASTEQKYTEAFF.

This chain connects TRBV27 to TRBJ1-2; 10 bases line up with TRBD1. The CDR3 runs to 13 residues. Germline CDR1 and CDR2: MNHEY and SMNVEV (reference sequence). With V trimmed by 3 bases and J by 7 bases, 2 bases remained unmatched. The CDR3 bases are TGTGCCAGCAGTTTCCGGGACAGGGGTGGCTACACCTTC. Protein sequence: CASSFRDRGGYTF.

The J gene is TRBJ2-3, the V gene TRBV10-3, with TRBD2 matching 7 bases. The CDR3 is made up of 15 amino acids. The V segment lost 6 bases and the J segment 4 bases; nucleotides outside the gene matches: 10. Germline CDR1 is ENHRY and CDR2 is SYGVKD. CDR3: CAIRPGLGAPDTQYF. CDR3 DNA: TGTGCCATCAGGCCCGGACTAGGAGCCCCAGATACGCAGTATTTT.

The gene calls are TRBV10-3 and TRBJ1-2; TRBD1 matches 7 bases. The CDR3 contains 14 residues. CDR1 ENHRY and CDR2 SYGVKD come from the germline V gene. V was clipped by 6 bases and J by 3 bases; unmatched bases: 7. CDR3 sequence reads: CAIRLTGTDYGYTF. The CDR3 DNA reads as TGTGCCATCAGGCTTACCGGGACAGACTATGGCTACACCTTC.

The chain employs TRBV29-1 and TRBJ1-5, with TRBD1 identical over 7 bases. Germline CDR1 is SQVTM and CDR2 is ANQGSEA. The junction had 2 bases not matched to a gene; V was cut back by 6 bases and J by 3 bases. The CDR3 has 12 amino acids. The chain's CDR3 is CSVGQANQPQHF. DNA of the CDR3: TGCAGCGTAGGACAGGCCAATCAGCCCCAGCATTTT.

The table lists this clone with a few counts. The chain has TRBV28 and TRBJ2-7, with TRBD2 identical over 12 bases. Germline-derived CDR1 and CDR2 are MDHEN and SYDVKM. The CDR3 contains 16 residues. Losses at the gene ends were 1 base for V and 2 bases for J; bases not matched to a gene: 3. CDR3 DNA sequence: TGTGCCAGCAGTTTATCGCGGACTAGCGGGACCTACGAGCAGTACTTC. This gives the protein CASSLSRTSGTYEQYF.

This chain connects TRBV6-5 to TRBJ1-1, with a possible D match to TRBD1 (5 bases). Trimming left V 4 bases short and J 8 bases short, with 23 bases between. The germline CDR1 and CDR2 sequences are MNHEY and SVGAGI. The CDR3 contains 16 residues. CDR3 region: CASSSGPPGRLREAFF. The CDR3 region has the DNA TGTGCCAGCAGTTCTGGGCCCCCAGGGCGGTTAAGGGAAGCTTTCTTT.

V is TRBV9 and J is TRBJ2-7, with 8 nucleotides matching TRBD1. The CDR3 has 14 amino acids. Germline CDR1 SGDLS, CDR2 YYNGEE. The trim removed 4 bases at V and 0 bases at J, leaving 3 bases unmatched. CDR3 loop: CASSFGTGSYEQYF. As DNA, the CDR3 is TGTGCCAGCAGCTTTGGGACAGGCTCCTACGAGCAGTACTTC.

The CDR3 region has the DNA TGTGCCAGCAGTTACTCGAAAGGGCCGGGAGGCTACACCTTC. It encodes CASSYSKGPGGYTF. The chain is built from TRBV6-6 and TRBJ1-2, with D uncertain. The CDR3 length is 14 residues. V was clipped by 0 bases and J by 8 bases, with 13 bases between them. From germline, CDR1 is MNHNY and CDR2 SVGAGI (reference sequence).

In its sample, this clone was seen a few times. The genes are TRBV14 and TRBJ2-1; 8 nucleotides align to TRBD1. Per germline, CDR1 SGHDN and CDR2 FVKESK. The CDR3 covers 17 residues. V lost 0 bases and J lost 6; bases outside the gene matches: 10. The CDR3 sequence: CASSQDWGQVTGNEQFF. The CDR3 nucleotides read TGTGCCAGCAGCCAAGATTGGGGACAGGTCACGGGCAATGAGCAGTTCTTC.

The chain combines TRBV7-8 with TRBJ2-1; 12 bases align to TRBD1. V shed 2 bases and J 6 bases; nucleotides not matched to a gene: 8. The CDR3 extends over 17 amino acids. The germline CDR1 and CDR2 sequences are SGHVS and FQNEAQ. CDR3 DNA: TGTGCCAGCAGCTTAAAGGGACAGGGGGCCTTCCTCAATGAGCAGTTCTTC. It specifies CASSLKGQGAFLNEQFF.

The CDR3 region is CASSRQGTGYGYTF. The CDR3 DNA is TGTGCCAGCAGCCGACAGGGAACGGGCTATGGCTACACCTTC. The chain has TRBV25-1 and TRBJ1-2; 7 nucleotides agree with TRBD1. This CDR3 has 14 amino acids. Germline V CDR1 and CDR2: MGHDK, SYGVNS. The V segment lost 6 bases and the J segment 4 bases; nucleotides outside the gene matches: 8.

This clone was seen a handful of times. The chain has TRBV5-6 and TRBJ2-3, with D possibly TRBD2 on 5 matching bases. The V gene lost 1 base and the J gene lost 6 bases, with 18 bases spanning the gap. Germline loops: CDR1 SGHDT, CDR2 YYEEEE. This CDR3 has 16 residues. For the CDR3, the DNA is TGTGCCAGCAGCTTGTTGGGCCGGACTGACCTGGATACGCAGTATTTT. Protein product: CASSLLGRTDLDTQYF.

This clone occurred a few times. The chain recombines TRBV19 with TRBJ2-2; D ambiguous. Between the trimmed V and J ends, which lost 8 bases and 9 bases, there was a span of 10 bases. There are 11 residues in the CDR3. Germline V gene lookup returns CDR1 LNHDA and CDR2 SQIVND (reference sequence). The CDR3 loop is CASCSSRELFF. CDR3 sequence (DNA): TGTGCCAGTTGTAGTTCCAGGGAGCTGTTTTTT.

The V call is TRBV7-9, the J call TRBJ1-1, with D maybe TRBD1 (5 bases). V was trimmed by 4 bases and J by 2 bases, leaving 8 bases between them. CDR1 is SEHNR, CDR2 FQNEAQ, per germline (reference sequence). The CDR3 spans 13 residues. The CDR3 reads CASSSRVNTEAFF. The DNA of the CDR3 is TGTGCCAGCAGCTCCAGGGTAAACACTGAAGCTTTCTTT.

This clone was seen only a few times. The V gene is TRBV30, the J gene TRBJ1-5; tentative D call: TRBD1 (6 bases). Germline V CDR1 and CDR2: GTSNPN, SVGIG (reference sequence). The V end lost 0 bases, the J end lost 2 bases, and 8 bases lay between the germline ends. This CDR3 is built from 14 residues. CDR3 in DNA: TGTGCCTGGAGTGTAAACAGGGGCAATCAGCCCCAGCATTTT. Protein product: CAWSVNRGNQPQHF.

This clone is a singleton in its sample. The genes are TRBV27 and TRBJ2-7, with 8 bases that match TRBD1. This CDR3 contains 14 residues. J gave up 3 bases and V 5 bases, and 6 bases lay outside the gene matches. CDR1 and CDR2 from the germline V gene are MNHEY and SMNVEV (reference sequence). This chain's CDR3 is CASSARTGFYEQYF. CDR3 coding DNA: TGTGCCAGCAGTGCCAGGACAGGGTTCTACGAGCAGTACTTC.

The chain couples TRBV7-2 to TRBJ2-5, with 11 bases lining up with TRBD2. Germline CDR1 SGHTA, CDR2 FQGNSA. The junction had 13 bases not matched to a gene; V was cut back by 2 bases and J by 5 bases. This CDR3 region has 18 residues. As DNA, the CDR3 is TGTGCCAGCAGCTTAAGGGGACTAGCGGAGGCCGTAAGGGAGACCCAGTACTTC. It encodes CASSLRGLAEAVRETQYF.

This clone has only a few counts. The chain links TRBV28 to TRBJ2-7, with D hard to call. Trimming removed 6 bases at V and 2 bases at J, with 11 bases between. The germline CDR1 and CDR2 sequences are MDHEN and SYDVKM. CDR3 length equals 13 residues. The CDR3 coding sequence is TGTGCCAGCAGCTCAAGGAGACCCTACGAGCAGTACTTC. Protein sequence: CASSSRRPYEQYF.

V and J are TRBV5-1 and TRBJ2-1; D perhaps matches TRBD2 (5 bases). The V and J ends lost 0 bases and 8 bases respectively, with 15 bases between them. Germline V gene lookup returns CDR1 SGHRS and CDR2 YFSETQ. The CDR3 sequence is 15 residues long. DNA of the CDR3: TGCGCCAGCAGCTTGGGAGGACTCAGATTCGATGAGCAGTTCTTC. Translation: CASSLGGLRFDEQFF.

This rearrangement joins TRBV7-9 to TRBJ1-5; 7 nucleotides match TRBD1. The germline gives CDR1 SEHNR, CDR2 FQNEAQ (reference sequence). This CDR3 has 15 amino acids. The V and J ends lost 5 bases and 1 base, in that order; junction bases with no gene match: 5. The CDR3 is CASSATTGSNQPQHF. CDR3 nucleotide sequence: TGTGCCAGCAGCGCTACGACAGGGAGCAATCAGCCCCAGCATTTT. The full variable domain, its missing parts supplied by reference TRBV7-9 and TRBJ1-5, is DTGVSQNPRHKITKRGQNVTFRCDPISEHNRLYWYRQTLGQGPEFLTYFQNEAQLEKSRLLSDRFSAERPKGSFSTLEIQRTEQGDSAMYLCASSATTGSNQPQHFGDGTRLSIL.